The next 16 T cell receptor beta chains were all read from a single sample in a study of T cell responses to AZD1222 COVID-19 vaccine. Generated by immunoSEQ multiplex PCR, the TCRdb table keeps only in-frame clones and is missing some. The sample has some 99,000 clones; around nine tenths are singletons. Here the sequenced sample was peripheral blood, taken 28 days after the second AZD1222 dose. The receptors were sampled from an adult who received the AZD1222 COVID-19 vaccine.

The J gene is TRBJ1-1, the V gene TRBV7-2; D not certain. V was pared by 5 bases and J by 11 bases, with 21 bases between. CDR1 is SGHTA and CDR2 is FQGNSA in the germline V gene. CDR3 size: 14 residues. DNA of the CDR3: TGTGCCAGCAGCCCGGACGGTTCCCCCGTGCTGGCTTTCTTT. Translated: CASSPDGSPVLAFF.

The CDR3 region is CASRGPISYNEQFF. The CDR3, as DNA: TGTGCCAGCAGGGGACCAATTTCTTACAATGAGCAGTTCTTC. V and J are TRBV28 and TRBJ2-1; tentatively, D is TRBD1 or TRBD2 (5 bases each). Trimming cost V 6 bases and J 4 bases, with 13 bases left between them. Germline V gives CDR1 MDHEN, CDR2 SYDVKM. This CDR3 region has 14 residues.

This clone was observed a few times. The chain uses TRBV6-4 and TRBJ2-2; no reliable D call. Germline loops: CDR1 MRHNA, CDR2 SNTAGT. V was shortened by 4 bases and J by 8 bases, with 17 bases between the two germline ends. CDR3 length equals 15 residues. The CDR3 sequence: CASSAGGGTLGELFF. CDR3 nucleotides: TGTGCCAGCAGTGCAGGCGGCGGAACTTTGGGGGAGCTGTTTTTT.

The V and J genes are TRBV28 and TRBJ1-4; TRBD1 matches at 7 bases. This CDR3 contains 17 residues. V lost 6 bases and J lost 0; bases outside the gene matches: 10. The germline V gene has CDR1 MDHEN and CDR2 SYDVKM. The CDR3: CASRGSGQPATNEKLFF. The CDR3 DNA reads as TGTGCCAGCAGGGGATCGGGACAGCCTGCAACTAATGAAAAACTGTTTTTT.

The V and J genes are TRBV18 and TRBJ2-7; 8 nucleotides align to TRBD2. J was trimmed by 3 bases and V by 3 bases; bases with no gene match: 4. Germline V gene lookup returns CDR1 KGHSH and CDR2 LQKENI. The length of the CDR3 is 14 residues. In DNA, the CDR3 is TGTGCCAGCTCACCCGCGGGAGGTAGCTACGAGCAGTACTTC. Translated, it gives CASSPAGGSYEQYF.

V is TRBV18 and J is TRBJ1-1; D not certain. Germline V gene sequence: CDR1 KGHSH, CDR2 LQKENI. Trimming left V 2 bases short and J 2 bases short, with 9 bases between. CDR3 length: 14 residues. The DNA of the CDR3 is TGTGCCAGCTCACCAGCCCTTAGAAACACTGAAGCTTTCTTT. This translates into CASSPALRNTEAFF. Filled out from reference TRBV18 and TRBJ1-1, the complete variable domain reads NAGVMQNPRHLVRRRGQEARLRCSPMKGHSHVYWYRQLPEEGLKFMVYLQKENIIDESGMPKERFSAEFPKEGPSILRIQQVVRGDSAAYFCASSPALRNTEAFFGQGTRLTVV.

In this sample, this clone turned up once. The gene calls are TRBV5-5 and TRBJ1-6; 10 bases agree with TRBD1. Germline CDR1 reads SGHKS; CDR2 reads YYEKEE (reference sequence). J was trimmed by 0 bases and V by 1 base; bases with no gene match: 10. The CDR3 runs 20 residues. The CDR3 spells CASSLNWGQGSVSYNSPLHF. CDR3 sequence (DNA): TGTGCCAGCAGCTTGAATTGGGGACAGGGGTCCGTCTCCTATAATTCACCCCTCCACTTT. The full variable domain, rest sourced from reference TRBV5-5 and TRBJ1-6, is DAGVTQSPTHLIKTRGQQVTLRCSPISGHKSVSWYQQVLGQGPQFIFQYYEKEERGRGNFPDRFSARQFPNYSSELNVNALLLGDSALYLCASSLNWGQGSVSYNSPLHFGNGTRLTVT.

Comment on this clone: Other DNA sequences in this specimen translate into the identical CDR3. The CDR3 here is CAWSVQANYGYTF. The CDR3 DNA follows: TGTGCCTGGAGTGTACAGGCTAACTATGGCTACACCTTC. The chain uses TRBV30 and TRBJ1-2; perhaps TRBD1 as D (5 bases). CDR1 and CDR2 (germline): GTSNPN, SVGIG (reference sequence). Trimming stripped 0 bases from V and 0 bases from J, with 5 bases between. This CDR3 region has 13 residues.

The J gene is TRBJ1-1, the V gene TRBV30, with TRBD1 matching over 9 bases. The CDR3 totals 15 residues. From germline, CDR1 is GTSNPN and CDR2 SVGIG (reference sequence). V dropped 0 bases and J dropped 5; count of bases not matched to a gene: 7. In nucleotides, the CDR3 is TGTGCCTGGAGTGTACAGGGGGCGCGAAGGACTGAAGCTTTCTTT. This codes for CAWSVQGARRTEAFF.

The CDR3 DNA reads as TGTGCCAGCAGTCACCAGACTGAGACCGGGGAGCTGTTTTTT. Amino acid sequence: CASSHQTETGELFF. The gene calls are TRBV6-5 and TRBJ2-2; D remains ambiguous. This CDR3 region has 14 residues. The V end lost 5 bases, the J end lost 5 bases, and 12 bases lay between the germline ends. The germline V gene encodes CDR1 MNHEY and CDR2 SVGAGI.

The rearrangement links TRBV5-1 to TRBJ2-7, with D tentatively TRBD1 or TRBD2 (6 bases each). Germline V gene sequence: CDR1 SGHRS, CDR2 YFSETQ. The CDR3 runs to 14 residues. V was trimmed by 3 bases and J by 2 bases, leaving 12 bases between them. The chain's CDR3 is CASSWGDKPYEQYF. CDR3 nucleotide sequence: TGCGCCAGCAGCTGGGGGGACAAGCCCTACGAGCAGTACTTC. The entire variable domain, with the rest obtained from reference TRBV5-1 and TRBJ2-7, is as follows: KAGVTQTPRYLIKTRGQQVTLSCSPISGHRSVSWYQQTPGQGLQFLFEYFSETQRNKGNFPGRFSGRQFSNSRSEMNVSTLELGDSALYLCASSWGDKPYEQYFGPGTRLTVT.

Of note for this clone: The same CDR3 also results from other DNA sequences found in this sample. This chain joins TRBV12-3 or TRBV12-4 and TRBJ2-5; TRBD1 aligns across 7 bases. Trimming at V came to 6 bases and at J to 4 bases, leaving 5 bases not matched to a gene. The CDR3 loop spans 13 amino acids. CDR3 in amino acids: CASSLRGRETQYF. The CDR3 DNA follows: TGTGCCAGCAGCCTGAGGGGGCGAGAGACCCAGTACTTC.

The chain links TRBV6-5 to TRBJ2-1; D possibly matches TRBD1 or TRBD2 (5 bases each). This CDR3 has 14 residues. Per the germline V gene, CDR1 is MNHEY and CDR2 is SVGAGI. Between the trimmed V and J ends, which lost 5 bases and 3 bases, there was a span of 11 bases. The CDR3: CASSRDEVYNEQFF. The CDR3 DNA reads TGTGCCAGCAGTAGGGACGAGGTCTACAATGAGCAGTTCTTC.

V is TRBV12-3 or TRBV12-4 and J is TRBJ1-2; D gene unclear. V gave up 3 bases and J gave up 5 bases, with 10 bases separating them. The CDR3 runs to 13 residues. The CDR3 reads CASSLEPTYGYTF. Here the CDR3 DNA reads TGTGCCAGCAGTTTGGAGCCCACTTATGGCTACACCTTC.

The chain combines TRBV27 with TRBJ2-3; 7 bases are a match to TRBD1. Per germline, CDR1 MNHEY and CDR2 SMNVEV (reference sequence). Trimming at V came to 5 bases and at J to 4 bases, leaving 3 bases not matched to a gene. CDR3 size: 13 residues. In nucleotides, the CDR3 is TGTGCCAGCAGTAGGGGGCAGGCAGATACGCAGTATTTT. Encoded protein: CASSRGQADTQYF.

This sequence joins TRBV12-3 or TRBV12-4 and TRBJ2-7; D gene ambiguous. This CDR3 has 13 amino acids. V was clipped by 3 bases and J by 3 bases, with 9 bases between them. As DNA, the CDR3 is TGTGCCAGCAGTTTGGGCATGGGCTACGAGCAGTACTTC. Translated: CASSLGMGYEQYF.